Listed here are 29 T cell receptor beta chains from one sample, sequenced in a study of HIV-infected children after antiretroviral therapy interruption. The treatment was: PENTA 11 planned treatment interruption arm or continuous ART arm. The TCR library was built from RNA with a 3' RACE protocol and unique molecular identifiers. From the 3' RACE reads, TCRdb called clonotypes with MiXCR, one entry per CDR3 protein. The sample comprises more than 85,000 distinct CDR3 sequences, 6.9% of which are singletons, and about 1.1% rests with the top ten. Source: CD45RA+ CD4+ T cells from PBMCs, pooled from several time points, taken from a donor given antiretroviral therapy, either interrupted or continuous. The subset denotes: naive CD4+ CD45RA+ CD45RO- T cells. Every receptor here comes from a pool of human donors with HIV.

This clonotype was picked up many times. The chain couples TRBV5-1 to TRBJ1-1; D is possibly TRBD1 (5 bases). This CDR3 comprises 13 residues. The germline V gene has CDR1 SGHRS and CDR2 YFSETQ. Trimming cost V 3 bases and J 1 base, with 7 bases left between them. CDR3 protein: CASSWDGNTEAFF. The CDR3 DNA follows: TGCGCCAGCAGCTGGGACGGGAACACTGAAGCTTTCTTT.

V and J are TRBV27 and TRBJ1-6; D is uncertain. The CDR3 has 15 residues. CDR1 MNHEY and CDR2 SMNVEV come from the germline V gene (reference sequence). V was trimmed by 2 bases and J by 7 bases, leaving 12 bases between them. The chain's CDR3 is CASSLKHPTNSPLHF. The CDR3 coding sequence is TGTGCCAGCAGTTTAAAGCATCCTACAAATTCACCCCTCCACTTT.

This clonotype was seen many times. Here the CDR3 reads CASRSPQTANTGELFF. DNA for the CDR3: TGTGCCAGCAGATCTCCTCAGACAGCGAACACCGGGGAGCTGTTTTTT. The rearrangement uses TRBV12-3 or TRBV12-4 and TRBJ2-2, with TRBD1 as a possible D gene (5 bases). V lost 6 bases, J lost 0 bases, and 14 bases lay in between. The CDR3 runs 16 residues.

In its sample, this clonotype was seen many times. This chain joins TRBV19 and TRBJ1-1; perhaps TRBD1 as D (6 bases). This CDR3 is 15 amino acids long. The germline gives CDR1 LNHDA, CDR2 SQIVND (reference sequence). Trimming stripped 8 bases from V and 4 bases from J, with 20 bases between. The CDR3 nucleotides read TGTGCCAGTTTTGGGACGGGGGGGGCCGGCACTGAAGCTTTCTTT. Amino acid sequence: CASFGTGGAGTEAFF.

This clonotype was counted at least ten times. The rearrangement links TRBV5-1 to TRBJ1-2; D perhaps matches TRBD1 (6 bases). Germline V lookup: CDR1 SGHRS, CDR2 YFSETQ. The CDR3 sequence is 14 residues long. Between the trimmed V and J ends, which lost 5 bases and 3 bases, there was a span of 14 bases. The CDR3 DNA sequence: TGCGCCAGCAGACCTAGACAGGACTACTATGGCTACACCTTC. Translated: CASRPRQDYYGYTF.

This chain links TRBV12-3 or TRBV12-4 with TRBJ2-5, with D perhaps TRBD1 (6 bases). Trimming took 6 bases from V and 5 from J, leaving 10 bases between them. This CDR3 is built from 12 residues. The CDR3 sequence: CASRPGVETQYF. The CDR3 DNA follows: TGTGCCAGCAGACCAGGGGTGGAGACCCAGTACTTC.

This clonotype has a count of ten or more. The chain joins TRBV15 to TRBJ2-3; tentative D call: TRBD1 (6 bases). Germline assignment: CDR1 LNHNV and CDR2 YYDKDF (reference sequence). The CDR3 consists of 16 residues. V was shortened by 0 bases and J by 5 bases, with 15 bases between the two germline ends. In DNA form, the CDR3 reads TGTGCCACCAGCAGAGATATCCTGAAGGGGGTAGATACGCAGTATTTT. This codes for CATSRDILKGVDTQYF.

This clonotype was counted many times. This CDR3 is CASSRDRANYGYTF. CDR3 in DNA: TGTGCCAGCAGTCGGGACAGAGCTAACTATGGCTACACCTTC. The rearrangement joins TRBV6-1 to TRBJ1-2, with TRBD1 identical over 7 bases. V shed 5 bases and J 0 bases; nucleotides not matched to a gene: 3. The CDR3 has 14 residues. Germline assignment: CDR1 MNHNS and CDR2 SASEGT.

Ten or more counts support this clonotype. V usage is TRBV4-1 and J usage is TRBJ1-2; the D is unclear. Germline CDR1 reads MGHRA; CDR2 reads YSYEKL. The CDR3 runs 13 residues. Deletions cut 4 bases from V and 4 bases from J, with 10 bases between. The CDR3 DNA reads as TGCGCCAGCAGCCCGGGAGAGGGCTATGGCTACACCTTC. Its translation: CASSPGEGYGYTF.

This clonotype was counted many times. CDR3 DNA sequence: TGTGCCACCAAACCCTCTGGGGCCAACGTCCTGACTTTC. Translating it yields CATKPSGANVLTF. The chain joins TRBV24-1 to TRBJ2-6; no reliable D call. V lost 8 bases and J lost 0, with 4 bases in between. The CDR3 length is 13 residues. CDR1 is KGHDR and CDR2 is SFDVKD in the germline V gene.

This clonotype was seen many times. The V call is TRBV6-2 or TRBV6-3, the J call TRBJ2-7; no reliable D call. The V and J ends lost 2 bases and 6 bases respectively, with 5 bases between them. The germline CDR1 and CDR2 sequences are MNHEY and SVGEGT. The CDR3 length is 11 residues. The CDR3 nucleotides are TGTGCCAGCAGTTACCGGGTCGAGCAGTACTTC. Translation gives CASSYRVEQYF.

Ten or more counts support this clonotype. The chain couples TRBV5-4 to TRBJ1-4, with unresolved D. The CDR3 consists of 14 residues. Germline V lookup: CDR1 SGHNT, CDR2 YYREEE (reference sequence). V lost 4 bases and J 7 bases, leaving 14 bases between the germline ends. The CDR3 DNA is TGTGCCAGCAGCCCAACGGTCGGACTTGAAAAACTGTTTTTT. It is translated as CASSPTVGLEKLFF.

This clonotype turned up a few times. The V call is TRBV19, the J call TRBJ2-7; TRBD1 might be the D (6 bases). Trimming pared 1 base from V and 3 bases from J, leaving 10 bases between. This CDR3 region has 14 residues. Germline V lookup: CDR1 LNHDA, CDR2 SQIVND (reference sequence). DNA of the CDR3: TGTGCCAGTAGTATAGTCACAGGGAGCTACGAGCAGTACTTC. Translated, it gives CASSIVTGSYEQYF.

This clonotype was observed many times. The genes are TRBV24-1 and TRBJ1-1; TRBD1 matches at 12 bases. CDR3 size: 14 residues. Losses at the gene ends were 4 bases for V and 11 bases for J; bases not matched to a gene: 7. Germline V gives CDR1 KGHDR, CDR2 SFDVKD. CDR3 loop: CATSDTGTGGTAFF. Written as DNA, the CDR3 is TGTGCCACCAGTGACACCGGGACAGGGGGCACGGCTTTCTTT.

This clonotype was counted at least ten times. This chain uses TRBV5-1 with TRBJ2-2; TRBD1 agrees at 8 bases. The CDR3 has 16 amino acids. Germline loops: CDR1 SGHRS, CDR2 YFSETQ. V gave up 4 bases and J gave up 6 bases; unmatched junction bases: 11. CDR3 DNA sequence: TGCGCCAGCAGCCGGGGACAGGCTATCCTGGCCGGGGAGCTGTTTTTT. Translation: CASSRGQAILAGELFF.

This clonotype was picked up many times. The V gene is TRBV27, the J gene TRBJ2-7, with D perhaps matching TRBD1 (6 bases). V was trimmed by 6 bases and J by 3 bases, leaving 15 bases between them. This CDR3 is 14 amino acids long. CDR1 is MNHEY and CDR2 is SMNVEV in the germline V gene (reference sequence). The CDR3 sequence: CASSRHRVGYEQYF. CDR3 nucleotide sequence: TGTGCCAGCAGCCGACACAGGGTAGGCTACGAGCAGTACTTC.

This clonotype was recorded at least ten times. The chain combines TRBV20-1 with TRBJ1-5; D ambiguous. From germline, CDR1 is DFQATT and CDR2 SNEGSKA (reference sequence). V shed 2 bases and J shed 2 bases, with 7 bases lying between them. The CDR3 is 13 amino acids. CDR3 DNA sequence: TGCAGTGCTAGACCCACGGGCAATCAGCCCCAGCATTTT. This gives the protein CSARPTGNQPQHF.

This clonotype was recorded many times. The chain recombines TRBV24-1 with TRBJ2-1; possibly TRBD2 for D (5 bases). Deletions cut 9 bases from V and 4 bases from J, with 18 bases between. Germline V gives CDR1 KGHDR, CDR2 SFDVKD. The CDR3 is made up of 15 amino acids. The CDR3 here is CATSRGVGWYNEQFF. CDR3 DNA sequence: TGTGCCACCTCCCGGGGTGTAGGGTGGTACAATGAGCAGTTCTTC.

In regard to this clonotype: One end of the junction is discordant with germline, which a read error may explain. The genes are TRBV7-2 and TRBJ2-4, with D perhaps being TRBD1 or TRBD2 (5 bases each). Per the germline V gene, CDR1 is SGHTA and CDR2 is FQGNSA. This CDR3 is built from 17 residues. The CDR3 DNA follows: TGTGCCAGCAGCTTAATCCCCCTCCAGGTGGGGGTGAGCATTGAGTACTTC. Protein sequence: CASSLIPLQVGVSIEYF. The complete variable domain, with remaining parts taken from reference TRBV7-2 and TRBJ2-4, reads GAGVSQSPSNKVTEKGKDVELRCDPISGHTALYWYRQSLGQGLEFLIYFQGNSAPDKSGLPSDRFSAERTGGSVSTLTIQRTQQEDSAVYLCASSLIPLQVGVSIEYFGAGTRLSVL.

The rearrangement links TRBV27 to TRBJ2-7; tentatively, D is TRBD1 (6 bases). Germline CDR1 MNHEY, CDR2 SMNVEV (reference sequence). The CDR3 contains 13 residues. The V end was cut by 6 bases, the J end by 6 bases, with 15 bases between. The CDR3 coding sequence is TGTGCCAGCAGAAAACAGGGTCTGTCCGAGCAGTACTTC. It translates to CASRKQGLSEQYF.

A word on this clonotype: Possible read error: a much larger clone is one base away. The V and J genes are TRBV12-3 or TRBV12-4 and TRBJ2-7; TRBD2 agrees at 11 bases. The CDR3 length is 16 residues. The CDR3: CVSSKKGLAASYEQYF. CDR3 sequence (DNA): TGTGTCAGCAGTAAAAAGGGACTAGCGGCCTCCTACGAGCAGTACTTC.

The chain uses TRBV15 and TRBJ2-5, with D tentatively TRBD1 (8 bases). The CDR3 sequence is 15 residues long. The germline CDR1 and CDR2 sequences are LNHNV and YYDKDF (reference sequence). V gave up 1 base and J gave up 3 bases, with 12 bases separating them. The CDR3 region is CATSRGTGREETQYF. The CDR3 DNA is TGTGCCACCAGCAGAGGGACAGGGAGGGAAGAGACCCAGTACTTC.

This clonotype was detected many times. The V call is TRBV15, the J call TRBJ1-1; D unresolved. V was shortened by 1 base and J by 6 bases, with 9 bases between the two germline ends. The CDR3 is 13 residues long. Germline V gene lookup returns CDR1 LNHNV and CDR2 YYDKDF (reference sequence). The CDR3: CATSRAGIPEAFF. The CDR3 DNA follows: TGTGCCACCAGCAGAGCGGGGATCCCTGAAGCTTTCTTT.

This clonotype came up many times. For the CDR3, the DNA is TGTGCCAGCATCGGACAGGGGGACGGAAACACCATATATTTT. Translation: CASIGQGDGNTIYF. The chain carries TRBV12-3 or TRBV12-4 and TRBJ1-3; 10 bases agree with TRBD1. V lost 7 bases to trimming and J lost 4 bases; unmatched junction nucleotides: 4. The CDR3 length is 14 residues.

This clonotype was seen at least ten times. This chain uses TRBV4-1 with TRBJ1-1; 8 bases are shared with TRBD1. V shed 1 base, J shed 1 base, and the junction held 11 bases outside the gene matches. The CDR3 spans 18 residues. Germline CDR1 is MGHRA and CDR2 is YSYEKL. For the CDR3, the DNA is TGCGCCAGCAGCCAAGGTCAATACAGGGGACAGGAGAACACTGAAGCTTTCTTT. Residues: CASSQGQYRGQENTEAFF.

This clonotype was counted ten times or more. The chain recombines TRBV28 with TRBJ2-1; 7 bases line up with TRBD2. This CDR3 comprises 14 residues. V shed 1 base and J 8 bases; nucleotides not matched to a gene: 5. CDR1 is MDHEN and CDR2 is SYDVKM in the germline V gene. The CDR3, as DNA: TGTGCCAGCAGTTTATTACGGGGGAGGGATGAGCAGTTCTTC. Amino acid sequence: CASSLLRGRDEQFF.

This clonotype was recorded at least ten times. CDR3 in DNA: TGTGCCAGCAGGTGGACTAGAGCAACCTACGAGCAGTACTTC. Protein: CASRWTRATYEQYF. The genes are TRBV28 and TRBJ2-7, with TRBD2 matching over 7 bases. Germline trimming cut 6 bases from V and 2 bases from J; bases unmatched to any gene: 7. The CDR3 is 14 amino acids. Per the germline V gene, CDR1 is MDHEN and CDR2 is SYDVKM.

At least ten counts were recorded for this clonotype. The chain carries TRBV19 and TRBJ1-2, with 8 bases that match TRBD1. Germline V gives CDR1 LNHDA, CDR2 SQIVND (reference sequence). The CDR3 has 14 residues. The junction had 8 bases not matched to a gene; V was cut back by 7 bases and J by 4 bases. The CDR3, as DNA: TGTGCCAGTACTCTAGGACAGGGCGTCTATGGCTACACCTTC. It specifies CASTLGQGVYGYTF. The full variable domain, its missing parts supplied by reference TRBV19 and TRBJ1-2, is DGGITQSPKYLFRKEGQNVTLSCEQNLNHDAMYWYRQDPGQGLRLIYYSQIVNDFQKGDIAEGYSVSREKKESFPLTVTSAQKNPTAFYLCASTLGQGVYGYTFGSGTRLTVV.

This clonotype came up many times. The chain recombines TRBV4-1 with TRBJ1-3; possible D gene TRBD1, 5 bases. From germline, CDR1 is MGHRA and CDR2 YSYEKL. Trimming took 3 bases from V and 2 from J, leaving 20 bases between them. The CDR3 has 18 residues. CDR3 bases: TGCGCCAGCAGCCAGCCTACCCGCGGGGCCCGGGCTGGAAACACCATATATTTT. Residues: CASSQPTRGARAGNTIYF.